This TCR beta chain was found in a study of cytomegalovirus exposure and HLA in healthy donors. Whole-study context: Earlier, 150 million to 200 million T cells were analyzed, and some 120 million unique TCR beta sequences were found among them. Overall study results and limits: Earlier findings revealed that most TCR beta V segments proved productive either about 87% or about 30% of the time. Researchers counted roughly 150 TCR beta chains as cytomegalovirus-associated.

Unmatched junction bases numbered 7, after V lost 7 bases and J lost 4 bases. The CDR3 contains 14 residues. The germline CDR1 and CDR2 sequences are SGHRS and YFSETQ. Concerning this clone itself: Its antigen remains unknown.

It was with 60 Vbeta and 13 Jbeta primers that the PCR ran. Libraries were prepared by immunoSEQ multiplex PCR; TCRdb keeps only in-frame clonotypes and omits some of them. The table includes 98,000 or so clones, approximately 80% detected once. The sample consisted of PBMCs. The clonotype was recovered from a man aged 60 to 75 in good health and CMV-seropositive. The chain links TRBV5-1 to TRBJ2-3; the match to TRBD2 covers 9 bases. CDR3 protein: CASGGVAGADTQYF. CDR3 nucleotide sequence: TGCGCCAGCGGAGGGGTAGCGGGGGCAGATACGCAGTATTTT.